The T cell receptor beta chain described here comes from a study of CXCR3-negative and CXCR3-positive naive CD8 T cells. 5' RACE that incorporated UMI labels was used to prepare the TRB cDNA libraries. With the 5' RACE reads reprocessed, TCRdb shows one record per CDR3 protein and no DNA. The sample table sets out some 41,000 distinct CDR3 sequences. Germline loops: CDR1 SQVTM, CDR2 ANQGSEA. This CDR3 comprises 12 residues. Concerning this clonotype itself: Its antigen is as yet unknown.

Study-level findings and limits: Because surface CD5 did not distinguish the naive subsets, TCR strength was inferred from TRB CDR3 properties.

Sequences were obtained from memory CD8+ T cells from blood. This sequence was found in a human donor in good health. Some clones in this sample may be carry-over from other donors' samples. This chain links TRBV29-1 with TRBJ1-1. The CDR3 here is CSVVGVNTEAFF.